Each of the 22 T cell receptor beta chains below was sequenced from the same sample in a study of monozygotic twins with inflammatory bowel disease. TCRdb reanalyzed the 5' RACE reads, giving one entry per CDR3 protein sequence and no DNA. This sample's clone table lists roughly 150,000 distinct CDR3 sequences. Input material: blood. These receptors originate from a human donor with ulcerative colitis or Crohn's disease, or a healthy co-twin of an affected twin (not recorded which).

V usage is TRBV12-3 or TRBV12-4 and J usage is TRBJ2-2; TCRdb names TRBD1, which stays unverified in the absence of DNA. CDR3 size: 14 residues. Here the CDR3 reads CASRRTDMTGELFF.

J is TRBJ2-7 and V is TRBV9. The CDR3 is 14 residues long. Germline V gene sequence: CDR1 SGDLS, CDR2 YYNGEE. The CDR3 reads CASSVGGESYEQYF.

The genes are TRBV28 and TRBJ2-1; TCRdb names TRBD1, which stays unverified in the absence of DNA. CDR3 length: 14 amino acids. In germline, CDR1 is MDHEN, CDR2 SYDVKM. This CDR3 reads CASIRDRANNEQFF.

The gene calls are TRBV5-1 and TRBJ2-5; TCRdb's D call of TRBD2 is untestable without DNA. This CDR3 comprises 16 residues. The V gene's germline CDR1 is SGHRS and CDR2 YFSETQ. This CDR3 is CASSFGGGRAMETQYF.

V is TRBV12-3 or TRBV12-4 and J is TRBJ2-5. The CDR3 has 13 residues. The CDR3 spells CASSNSEQETQYF.

The rearrangement joins TRBV18 to TRBJ2-5; as DNA is missing, the TRBD1 call by TCRdb cannot be tested. Germline CDR1 is KGHSH and CDR2 is LQKENI. The CDR3 is made up of 15 amino acids. CDR3 sequence: CASSPRDRGQETQYF.

This chain connects TRBV29-1 to TRBJ2-7; TCRdb's assignment of TRBD2 cannot be checked, as there is no DNA. The CDR3 has 12 residues. Per the germline V gene, CDR1 is SQVTM and CDR2 is ANQGSEA. The CDR3 sequence is CSVEEGGYEQYF.

The rearrangement links TRBV7-6 to TRBJ1-2; TCRdb selects TRBD1, and the lack of DNA leaves this call unchecked. This CDR3 has 13 residues. Germline V lookup: CDR1 SGHVS, CDR2 FNYEAQ. The CDR3 here is CASSPRQIYGYTF.

V usage is TRBV5-4 and J usage is TRBJ2-2; TCRdb indicates TRBD2, and absent DNA this call remains unverified. Germline V gene data show CDR1 as SGHNT and CDR2 as YYREEE (reference sequence). CDR3 size: 16 residues. CDR3 sequence reads: CASSLGLAANTGELFF.

The rearrangement uses TRBV20-1 and TRBJ2-3; with no DNA, the TCRdb D assignment of TRBD1 cannot be verified. Germline V gives CDR1 DFQATT, CDR2 SNEGSKA (reference sequence). The CDR3 loop spans 12 amino acids. This chain's CDR3 is CSAVGRQPRQYF.

This sequence joins TRBV7-8 and TRBJ2-1; TCRdb names TRBD1, which stays unverified in the absence of DNA. CDR3 length equals 15 residues. CDR1 and CDR2 from the germline V gene are SGHVS and FQNEAQ. CDR3 residues: CASSSGQGAQNEQFF.

The chain recombines TRBV7-8 with TRBJ2-1; TCRdb reports TRBD2, a call that lacks DNA to check it against. The CDR3 sequence is 16 residues long. Per the germline V gene, CDR1 is SGHVS and CDR2 is FQNEAQ. CDR3 sequence reads: CASSSELAGLGNEQFF.

The V gene is TRBV12-3 or TRBV12-4, the J gene TRBJ2-2; the D call from TCRdb, TRBD2, cannot be confirmed without DNA. The CDR3 contains 13 residues. CDR3 residues: CASRGAATGELFF.

The CDR3 sequence is CASSRTSGPSSEQFF. The chain couples TRBV27 to TRBJ2-1; TCRdb's D call of TRBD1 is untestable without DNA. CDR1 and CDR2 from the germline V gene are MNHEY and SMNVEV (reference sequence). The CDR3 extends over 15 amino acids.

This sequence joins TRBV25-1 and TRBJ1-1; the D call of TRBD1 rests on TCRdb alone, since no DNA is present to check it. CDR1 MGHDK and CDR2 SYGVNS come from the germline V gene. The length of the CDR3 is 15 residues. The CDR3 here is CASSKGTGGFTEAFF.

CDR3: CASSRAGFQTDTQYF. This chain uses TRBV12-3 or TRBV12-4 with TRBJ2-3; checking the TCRdb D call of TRBD2 is not possible without DNA. The CDR3 runs 15 residues.

This sequence joins TRBV20-1 and TRBJ1-1. The CDR3 spans 11 residues. Germline V gene lookup returns CDR1 DFQATT and CDR2 SNEGSKA (reference sequence). CDR3 loop: CSARDGVEAFF.

The chain combines TRBV30 with TRBJ1-3; with no DNA, the TCRdb D assignment of TRBD1 cannot be verified. CDR1 and CDR2 from the germline V gene are GTSNPN and SVGIG (reference sequence). The CDR3 is made up of 15 amino acids. This CDR3 reads CAWNNKTDTGNTIYF.

The chain links TRBV25-1 to TRBJ2-5; TCRdb picks TRBD1, but there is no DNA to check that call. Per germline, CDR1 MGHDK and CDR2 SYGVNS. The CDR3 consists of 16 residues. This chain's CDR3 is CASSVFGRGTEETQYF.

V is TRBV18 and J is TRBJ2-5; TCRdb names TRBD1, which stays unverified in the absence of DNA. The CDR3 contains 15 residues. Germline V gene data show CDR1 as KGHSH and CDR2 as LQKENI. CDR3: CASSSNRGLQETQYF.

The chain couples TRBV5-6 to TRBJ2-1; TCRdb selects TRBD2, and the lack of DNA leaves this call unchecked. CDR3 length: 15 residues. CDR1 and CDR2 (germline): SGHDT, YYEEEE. CDR3 amino acids: CASSRIGPDYNEQFF.

The chain uses TRBV10-2 and TRBJ2-3; TCRdb outputs TRBD2, but without DNA this stays unchecked. Germline CDR1 reads WSHSY; CDR2 reads SAAADI. CDR3 length: 16 residues. Here the CDR3 reads CASSPLGGRGTDTQYF.